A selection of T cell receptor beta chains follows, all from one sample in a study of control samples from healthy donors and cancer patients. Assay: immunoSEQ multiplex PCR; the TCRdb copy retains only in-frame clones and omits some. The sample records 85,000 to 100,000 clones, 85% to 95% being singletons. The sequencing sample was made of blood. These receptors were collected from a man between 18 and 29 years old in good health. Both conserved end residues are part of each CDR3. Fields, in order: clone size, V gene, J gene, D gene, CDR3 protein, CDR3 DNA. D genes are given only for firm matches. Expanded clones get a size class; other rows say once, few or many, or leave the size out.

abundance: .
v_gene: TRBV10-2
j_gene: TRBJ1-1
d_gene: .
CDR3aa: CASFRGAPNTEAFF
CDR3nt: TGCGCCAGCTTTAGAGGGGCTCCGAACACTGAAGCTTTCTTT

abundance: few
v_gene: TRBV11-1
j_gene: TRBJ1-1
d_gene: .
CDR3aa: CASSFGQASMNTEAFF
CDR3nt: TGTGCCAGCAGCTTCGGTCAGGCCTCCATGAACACTGAAGCTTTCTTT

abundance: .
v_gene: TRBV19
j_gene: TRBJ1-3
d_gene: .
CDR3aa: CASRTSSGNTIYF
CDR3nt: TGTGCCAGTAGGACGAGCTCTGGAAACACCATATATTTT

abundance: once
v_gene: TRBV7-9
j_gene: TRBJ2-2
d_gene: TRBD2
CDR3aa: CASKLAANTGELFF
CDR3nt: TGTGCCAGCAAGCTAGCGGCGAACACCGGGGAGCTGTTTTTT

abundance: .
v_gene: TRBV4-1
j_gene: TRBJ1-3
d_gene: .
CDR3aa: CASSSQLADTIYF
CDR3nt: TGCGCCAGCAGCTCTCAGTTGGCGGACACCATATATTTT

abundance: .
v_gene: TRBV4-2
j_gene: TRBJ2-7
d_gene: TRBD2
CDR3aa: CASSQGWTSGSNPYEQYF
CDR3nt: TGTGCCAGCAGCCAAGGTTGGACTAGCGGGAGCAACCCTTACGAGCAGTACTTC

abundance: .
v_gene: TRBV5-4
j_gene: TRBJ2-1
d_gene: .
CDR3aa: CASSWMDSPYNEQFF
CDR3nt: TGTGCCAGCAGCTGGATGGACTCACCCTACAATGAGCAGTTCTTC

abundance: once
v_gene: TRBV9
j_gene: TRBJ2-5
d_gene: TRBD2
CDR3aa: CASSGGLAEETQYF
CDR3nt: TGTGCCAGCAGCGGGGGACTAGCGGAAGAGACCCAGTACTTC

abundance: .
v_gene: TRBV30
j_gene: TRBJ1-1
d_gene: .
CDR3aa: CAWDSRLMNTEAFF
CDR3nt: TGTGCCTGGGACAGCAGACTAATGAACACTGAAGCTTTCTTT

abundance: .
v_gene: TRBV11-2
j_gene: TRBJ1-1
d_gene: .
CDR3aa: CASSGNTEAFF
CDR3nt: TGTGCCAGCAGCGGGAACACTGAAGCTTTCTTT

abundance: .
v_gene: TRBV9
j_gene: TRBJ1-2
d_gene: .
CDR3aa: CASSVTTGPPPNGGYTF
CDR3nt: TGTGCCAGCAGCGTAACTACAGGACCTCCCCCAAACGGGGGCTACACCTTC

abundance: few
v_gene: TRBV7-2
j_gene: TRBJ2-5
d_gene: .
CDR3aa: CASSLAGGETQYF
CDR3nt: TGTGCCAGCAGCTTAGCGGGAGGCGAGACCCAGTACTTC

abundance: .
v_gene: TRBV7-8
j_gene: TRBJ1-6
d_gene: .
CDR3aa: CASSLLRAAGNSPLHF
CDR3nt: TGTGCCAGCAGCCTACTTAGGGCAGCGGGTAATTCACCCCTCCACTTT

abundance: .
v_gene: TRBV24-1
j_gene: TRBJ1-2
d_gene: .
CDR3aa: CATSDRSVRYGYTF
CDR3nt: TGTGCCACCAGTGATCGCAGTGTTCGCTATGGCTACACCTTC

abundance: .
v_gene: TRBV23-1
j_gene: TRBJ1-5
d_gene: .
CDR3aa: CASSQSGGRTRKYQPQHF
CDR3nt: TGCGCCAGCAGTCAATCAGGTGGTCGGACAAGAAAGTATCAGCCCCAGCATTTT

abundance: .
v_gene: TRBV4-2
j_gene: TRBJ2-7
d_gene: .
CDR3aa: CASSPEGGIPYEQYF
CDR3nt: TGTGCCAGCAGCCCCGAGGGGGGAATACCCTACGAGCAGTACTTC

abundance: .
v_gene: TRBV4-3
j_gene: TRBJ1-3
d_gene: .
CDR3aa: CASSQESNDRKASGNTIYF
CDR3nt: TGCGCCAGCAGCCAAGAAAGTAACGACCGGAAAGCCTCTGGAAACACCATATATTTT

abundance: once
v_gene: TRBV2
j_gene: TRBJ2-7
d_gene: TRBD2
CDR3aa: CASDTGPVGGGGALFSYEQYF
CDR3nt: TGTGCCAGCGATACTGGTCCGGTCGGTGGCGGGGGGGCCCTCTTCTCCTACGAGCAGTACTTC

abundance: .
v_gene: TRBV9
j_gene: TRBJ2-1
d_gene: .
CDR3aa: CASSNQGRSYNEQFF
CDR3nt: TGTGCCAGCAGCAACCAGGGACGCTCCTACAATGAGCAGTTCTTC

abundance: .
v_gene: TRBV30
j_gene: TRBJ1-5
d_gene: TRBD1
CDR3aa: CAWSTGTGADQPQHF
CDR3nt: TGTGCCTGGAGTACCGGGACAGGGGCCGATCAGCCCCAGCATTTT

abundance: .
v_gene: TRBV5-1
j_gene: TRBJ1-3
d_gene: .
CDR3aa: CASSPGTLGNTIYF
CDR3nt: TGCGCCAGCAGCCCCGGGACACTCGGAAACACCATATATTTT

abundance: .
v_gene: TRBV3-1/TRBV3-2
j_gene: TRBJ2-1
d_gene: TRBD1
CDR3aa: CASSQGFGQVSSYNEQFF
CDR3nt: TGTGCCAGCAGCCAAGGCTTTGGACAGGTAAGCTCCTACAATGAGCAGTTCTTC

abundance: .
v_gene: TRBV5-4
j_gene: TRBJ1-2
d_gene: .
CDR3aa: CASSFWGNYGYTF
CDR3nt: TGTGCCAGCAGCTTCTGGGGTAACTATGGCTACACCTTC

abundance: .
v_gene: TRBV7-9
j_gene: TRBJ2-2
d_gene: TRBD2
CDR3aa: CASSPRDYVGGELFF
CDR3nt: TGTGCCAGCAGCCCCCGGGACTACGTCGGCGGGGAGCTGTTTTTT

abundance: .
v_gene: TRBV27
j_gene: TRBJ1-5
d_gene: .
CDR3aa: CASSPTAYQPQHF
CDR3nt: TGTGCCAGCAGTCCCACCGCATATCAGCCCCAGCATTTT

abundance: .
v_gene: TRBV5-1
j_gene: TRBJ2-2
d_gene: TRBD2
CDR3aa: CASSLAGGGTGELFF
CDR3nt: TGCGCCAGCAGTTTAGCGGGAGGAGGTACCGGGGAGCTGTTTTTT

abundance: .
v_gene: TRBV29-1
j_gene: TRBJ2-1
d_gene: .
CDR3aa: CSVELLFYEQFF
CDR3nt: TGCAGCGTTGAACTCCTATTCTACGAGCAGTTCTTC

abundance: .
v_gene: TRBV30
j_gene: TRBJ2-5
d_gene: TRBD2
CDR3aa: CAWSVMGGIGETQYF
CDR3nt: TGTGCCTGGAGTGTAATGGGGGGGATTGGAGAGACCCAGTACTTC

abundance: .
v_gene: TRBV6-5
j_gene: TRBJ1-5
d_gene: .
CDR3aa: CASSYSSGSNQPQHF
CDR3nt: TGTGCCAGCAGTTACTCCTCGGGTAGCAATCAGCCCCAGCATTTT

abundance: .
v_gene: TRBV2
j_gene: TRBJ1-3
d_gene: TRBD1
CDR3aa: CASSEAQSGGSGNTIYF
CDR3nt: TGTGCCAGCAGTGAAGCTCAGTCAGGGGGCTCTGGAAACACCATATATTTT

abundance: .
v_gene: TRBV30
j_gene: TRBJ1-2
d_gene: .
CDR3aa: CAWSVGLGGYGYTF
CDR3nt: TGTGCCTGGAGTGTAGGACTGGGGGGCTATGGCTACACCTTC

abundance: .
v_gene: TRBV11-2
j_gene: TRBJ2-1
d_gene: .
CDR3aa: CASSLYRGSYSYNEQFF
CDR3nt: TGTGCCAGCAGCTTATATCGTGGCTCCTACTCCTACAATGAGCAGTTCTTC

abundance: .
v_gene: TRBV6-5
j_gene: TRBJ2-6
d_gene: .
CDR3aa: CASSYSTGANVLTF
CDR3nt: TGTGCCAGCAGTTACTCAACCGGGGCCAACGTCCTGACTTTC

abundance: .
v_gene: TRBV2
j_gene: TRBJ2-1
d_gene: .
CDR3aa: CAGRRGSSSYNEQFF
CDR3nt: TGTGCCGGCCGCAGAGGTTCAAGCTCCTACAATGAGCAGTTCTTC

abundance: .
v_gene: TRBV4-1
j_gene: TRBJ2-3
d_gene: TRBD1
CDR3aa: CASRTPTGGGTDTQYF
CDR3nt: TGCGCCAGCAGAACGCCGACAGGGGGTGGTACAGATACGCAGTATTTT

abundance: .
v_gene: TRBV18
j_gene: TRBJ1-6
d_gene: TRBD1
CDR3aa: CASSPPDRARSLHF
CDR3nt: TGTGCCAGCTCACCACCGGACAGGGCGAGGTCCCTCCACTTT

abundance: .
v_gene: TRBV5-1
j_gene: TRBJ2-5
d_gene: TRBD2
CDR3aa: CASSERPSGRPGETQYF
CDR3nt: TGCGCCAGCAGCGAACGACCTAGCGGGAGACCAGGAGAGACCCAGTACTTC

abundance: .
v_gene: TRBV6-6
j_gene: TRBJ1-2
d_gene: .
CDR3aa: CASKPGDFSYGYTF
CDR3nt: TGTGCCAGCAAGCCAGGGGACTTTTCCTATGGCTACACCTTC

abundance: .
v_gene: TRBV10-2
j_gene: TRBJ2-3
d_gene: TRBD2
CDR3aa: CASSDGTIAQYF
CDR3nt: TGCGCCAGCAGTGACGGGACTATTGCGCAGTATTTT

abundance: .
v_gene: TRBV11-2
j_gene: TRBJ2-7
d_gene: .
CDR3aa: CASSPGVGRYEQYF
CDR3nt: TGTGCCAGCAGCCCAGGAGTGGGCCGATACGAGCAGTACTTC

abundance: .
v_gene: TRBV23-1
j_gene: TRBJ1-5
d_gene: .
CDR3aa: CASSQRVGSNQPQHF
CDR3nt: TGCGCTAGCAGTCAGAGGGTGGGGAGCAATCAGCCCCAGCATTTT

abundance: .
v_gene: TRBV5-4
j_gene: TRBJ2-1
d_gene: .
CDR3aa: CASSLGEFENEQFF
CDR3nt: TGTGCCAGCAGCTTGGGGGAGTTCGAAAATGAGCAGTTCTTC

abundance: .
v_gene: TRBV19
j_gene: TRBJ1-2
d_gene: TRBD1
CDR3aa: CASSAPGQGEGYTF
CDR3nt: TGTGCCAGTAGCGCCCCGGGACAGGGGGAAGGCTACACCTTC

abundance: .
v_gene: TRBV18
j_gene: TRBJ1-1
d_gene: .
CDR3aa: CASSPRQELANTEAFF
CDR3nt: TGTGCCAGCTCACCGAGACAGGAGTTGGCGAACACTGAAGCTTTCTTT

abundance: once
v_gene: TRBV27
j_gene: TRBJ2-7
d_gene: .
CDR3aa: CASSLDRSYEQYF
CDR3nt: TGTGCCAGCAGTTTAGACAGGAGCTACGAGCAGTACTTC

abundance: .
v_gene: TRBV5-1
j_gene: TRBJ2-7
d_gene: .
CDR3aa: CASSPRTVAYEQYF
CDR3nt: TGCGCCAGCAGCCCCAGGACGGTTGCCTACGAGCAGTACTTC

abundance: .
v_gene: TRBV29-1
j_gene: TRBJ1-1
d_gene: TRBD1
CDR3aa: CSVDSRTGSWVNTEAFF
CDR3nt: TGCAGCGTTGACTCGAGGACAGGTAGCTGGGTGAACACTGAAGCTTTCTTT

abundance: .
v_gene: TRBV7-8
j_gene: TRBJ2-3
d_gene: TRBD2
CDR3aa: CASSRTSGSTDTQYF
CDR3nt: TGTGCCAGCAGTCGAACTAGCGGAAGCACAGATACGCAGTATTTT

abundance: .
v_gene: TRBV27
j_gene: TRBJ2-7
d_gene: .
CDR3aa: CASSLSGGTYEQYF
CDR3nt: TGTGCCAGCAGTTTATCAGGGGGTACCTACGAGCAGTACTTC

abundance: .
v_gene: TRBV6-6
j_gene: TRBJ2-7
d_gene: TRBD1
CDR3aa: CASRDPGTGSYEQYF
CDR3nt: TGTGCCAGCAGGGACCCCGGGACAGGGAGTTACGAGCAGTACTTC

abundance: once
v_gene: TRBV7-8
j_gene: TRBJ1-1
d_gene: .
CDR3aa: CASSLVSTTNTEAFF
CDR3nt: TGTGCCAGCAGCTTAGTTTCTACTACGAACACTGAAGCTTTCTTT

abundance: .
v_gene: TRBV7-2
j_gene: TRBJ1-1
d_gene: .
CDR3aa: CASSSHLLGQWGIGAFF
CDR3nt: TGTGCCAGCAGCTCCCACCTTCTCGGACAGTGGGGGATAGGAGCTTTCTTT

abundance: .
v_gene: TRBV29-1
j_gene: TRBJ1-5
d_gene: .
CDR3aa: CSVETGTPNQPQHF
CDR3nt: TGCAGCGTTGAAACCGGGACTCCCAATCAGCCCCAGCATTTT

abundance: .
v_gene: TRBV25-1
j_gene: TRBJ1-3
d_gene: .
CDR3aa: CASSDGASGTADGNTIYF
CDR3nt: TGTGCCAGCAGTGATGGGGCCTCCGGGACTGCTGATGGAAACACCATATATTTT

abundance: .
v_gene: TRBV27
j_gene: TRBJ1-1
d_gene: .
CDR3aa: CASSQGNTEAFF
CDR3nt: TGTGCCAGCAGTCAGGGGAACACTGAAGCTTTCTTT

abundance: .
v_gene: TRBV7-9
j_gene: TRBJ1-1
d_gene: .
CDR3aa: CASSSSMNTEAFF
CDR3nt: TGTGCCAGCAGCTCGTCTATGAACACTGAAGCTTTCTTT

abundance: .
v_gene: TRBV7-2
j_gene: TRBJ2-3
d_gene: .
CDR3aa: CASSPRLVSTDTQYF
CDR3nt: TGTGCCAGCAGCCCCAGACTAGTCAGCACAGATACGCAGTATTTT

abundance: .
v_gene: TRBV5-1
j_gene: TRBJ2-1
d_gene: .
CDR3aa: CASSLKYSYNEQFF
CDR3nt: TGCGCCAGCAGCTTAAAGTACTCCTACAATGAGCAGTTCTTC

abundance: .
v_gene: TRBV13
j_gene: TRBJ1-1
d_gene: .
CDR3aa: CASSPRGGTEAFF
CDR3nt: TGTGCCAGCAGCCCCCGGGGGGGCACTGAAGCTTTCTTT

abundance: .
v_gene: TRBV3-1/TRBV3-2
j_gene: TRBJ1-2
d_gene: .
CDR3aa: CASSQGGGTFGYTF
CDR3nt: TGTGCCAGCAGCCAGGGTGGAGGGACTTTTGGCTACACCTTC